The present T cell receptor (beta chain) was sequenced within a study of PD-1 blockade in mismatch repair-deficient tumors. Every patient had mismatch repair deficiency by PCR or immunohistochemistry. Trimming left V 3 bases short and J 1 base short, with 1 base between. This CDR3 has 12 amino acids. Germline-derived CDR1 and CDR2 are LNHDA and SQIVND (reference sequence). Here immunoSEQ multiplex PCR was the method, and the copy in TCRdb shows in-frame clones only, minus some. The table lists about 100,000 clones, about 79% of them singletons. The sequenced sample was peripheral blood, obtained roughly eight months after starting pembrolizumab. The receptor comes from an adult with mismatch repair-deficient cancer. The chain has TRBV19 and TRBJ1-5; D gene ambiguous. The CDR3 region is CASSMSNQPQHF. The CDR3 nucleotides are TGTGCCAGTAGTATGAGCAATCAGCCCCAGCATTTT.